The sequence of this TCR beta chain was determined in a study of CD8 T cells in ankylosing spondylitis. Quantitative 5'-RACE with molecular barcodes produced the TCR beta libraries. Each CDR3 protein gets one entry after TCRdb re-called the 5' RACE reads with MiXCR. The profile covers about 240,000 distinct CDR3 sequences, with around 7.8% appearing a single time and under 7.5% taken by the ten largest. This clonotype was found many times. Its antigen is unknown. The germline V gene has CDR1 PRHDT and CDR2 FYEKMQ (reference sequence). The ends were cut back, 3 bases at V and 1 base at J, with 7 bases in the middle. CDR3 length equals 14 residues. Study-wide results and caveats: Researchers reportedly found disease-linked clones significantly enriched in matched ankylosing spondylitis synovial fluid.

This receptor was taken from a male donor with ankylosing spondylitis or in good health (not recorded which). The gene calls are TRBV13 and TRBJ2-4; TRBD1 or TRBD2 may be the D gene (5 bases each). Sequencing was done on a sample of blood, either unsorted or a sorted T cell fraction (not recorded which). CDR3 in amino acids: CASSFWDAKNIQYF. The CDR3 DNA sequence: TGTGCCAGCAGCTTTTGGGACGCCAAAAACATTCAGTACTTC.